One and the same sample provided the 6 T cell receptor beta chains below, sequenced in a study of T cell responses to AZD1222 COVID-19 vaccine. Clones were read by immunoSEQ multiplex PCR, and TCRdb kept only the in-frame ones, dropping some. The table has approximately 35,000 clones, 86% seen once. The source was peripheral blood, collected on day 0 of AZD1222 vaccination. Receptor source: an adult in good health.

The rearrangement joins TRBV6-5 to TRBJ1-6, with 8 positions matching TRBD1. Unmatched junction bases numbered 7, after V lost 0 bases and J lost 9 bases. From germline, CDR1 is MNHEY and CDR2 SVGAGI. The CDR3 loop spans 16 amino acids. The CDR3 spells CASSYSFQGTGSPLHF. The CDR3 DNA is TGTGCCAGCAGTTACTCGTTCCAGGGGACAGGTTCACCCCTCCACTTT.

V gene TRBV30 combines with J gene TRBJ1-1; D is unresolved. Trimming took off 1 base at V and 1 base at J, with 10 bases between the two ends. Looked up from germline, CDR1 is GTSNPN and CDR2 is SVGIG (reference sequence). The CDR3 extends over 14 amino acids. The CDR3 loop reads CAWSAPRSNTEAFF. The CDR3 DNA reads as TGTGCCTGGAGTGCCCCACGATCGAACACTGAAGCTTTCTTT.

The CDR3 bases are TGTGCCACCAGTGAGGGACAGGGGGCTGCGAACACCGGGGAGCTGTTTTTT. It yields the protein CATSEGQGAANTGELFF. The chain couples TRBV24-1 to TRBJ2-2, with 12 bases fitting TRBD1. The CDR3 sequence is 17 residues long. Germline V gene sequence: CDR1 KGHDR, CDR2 SFDVKD. The ends lost 4 bases at V and 0 bases at J; junction bases unmatched: 2.

The V call is TRBV5-1, the J call TRBJ1-1; D uncertain. Trimming took off 4 bases at V and 1 base at J, with 8 bases between the two ends. Germline CDR1 is SGHRS and CDR2 is YFSETQ. The CDR3 is made up of 13 amino acids. In DNA, the CDR3 is TGCGCCAGCAGCCCGGGCCCGAACACTGAAGCTTTCTTT. Its translation is CASSPGPNTEAFF.

This clone has just one count. This rearrangement joins TRBV6-4 to TRBJ2-1; 9 nucleotides align to TRBD2. The CDR3 has 14 residues. V trimming: 0 bases; J trimming: 6 bases; junction bases outside the gene matches: 0. Germline values: CDR1 MRHNA, CDR2 SNTAGT. CDR3 DNA sequence: TGTGCCAGCAGTGACTCGCGGGGGGGCAATGAGCAGTTCTTC. As protein: CASSDSRGGNEQFF.

The rearrangement uses TRBV5-4 and TRBJ2-7; 7 nucleotides agree with TRBD2. Germline V CDR1 and CDR2: SGHNT, YYREEE (reference sequence). The junction had 6 bases not matched to a gene; V was cut back by 0 bases and J by 6 bases. The CDR3 covers 14 residues. The CDR3 loop is CASSLAGRQSEQYF. The DNA of the CDR3 is TGTGCCAGCAGCTTGGCCGGGAGGCAGTCCGAGCAGTACTTC.